Detailed here is one T cell receptor beta chain. The participants were between roughly 18 and 90 years old and came from under 25 US areas. Each participant's cohort was designated according to participant-reported clinical history. In the original processing: From reference gene primer amplification, estimates of nucleated cell counts were derived. Data came from immunoSEQ multiplex PCR; TCRdb stores just in-frame clones and leaves some out. V, J and clone size are taken as reported in that table, and D and trimming were inferred from the DNA itself. This table holds about 310,000 clones, about 85% found once. This sample is part of a study of blood T cell repertoires in COVID-19. Looking at the study overall: From T cells, B-cell-depleted T cells, or PBMCs came the material, which was cDNA or gDNA.

Germline assignment: CDR1 SGHTA and CDR2 FQGNSA. With 5 bases clipped from V and 3 bases from J, the junction kept 4 bases outside the gene matches. The CDR3 length is 16 residues. The sequence was obtained from a woman aged 30 to 39 who had been exposed to COVID-19. J is TRBJ2-1 and V is TRBV7-2; 13 bases agree with TRBD2. Sequenced: PBMCs or T cells enriched from blood (not recorded which). CDR3 protein: CASSILAGGHYNEQFF. The CDR3 region has the DNA TGTGCCAGCAGCATACTAGCGGGGGGGCACTACAATGAGCAGTTCTTC.